Given below is one T cell receptor beta chain in context. The antigen is unknown. This entry is derived from a study of regulatory and conventional T cells in RAG deficiency. Study-wide results and limits: In Omenn syndrome, sorted "Tregs" may be peripherally activated cells. Compared with controls, unique Treg TCR beta sequences dropped about 100-fold in Omenn syndrome and CID/AS.

Conventional CD4+ T cells were sorted from blood as CD25-low CD127-high cells. TCRdb's table, derived via immunoSEQ multiplex PCR, lists solely in-frame clones and lacks some. The sample holds some 23,000 clones, about 92% seen once. Germline CDR1 is SGDLS and CDR2 is YYNGEE. This CDR3 contains 17 residues. V was pared by 1 base and J by 2 bases, with 5 bases of the junction left unmatched. This same sample was also taken into another study, of regulatory T cells. From that report: Primers: 52 TRBV forward and 13 TRBJ reverse.

Sequencing was carried out using CD4+ T cells sorted from blood. This sequence originates from a human donor in good health. The chain uses TRBV9 and TRBJ2-2; the match to TRBD1 covers 10 bases. The CDR3 protein is CASSVSWTGGNTGELFF. CDR3 DNA: TGTGCCAGCAGCGTAAGCTGGACAGGGGGAAACACCGGGGAGCTGTTTTTT.